Listed below are T cell receptor beta chains from one sample, sequenced in a study of cytomegalovirus exposure and HLA in healthy donors. Sequenced by immunoSEQ multiplex PCR; TCRdb stores in-frame clones only, minus some. The sample includes fewer than 200,000 clones, roughly an eighth of them seen just once. Sequencing was performed on PBMCs. The receptors shown here come from a man aged 45-65 years in good health and CMV-seropositive. The conserved cysteine and the conserved F or W are not part of the CDR3 here. The D gene is left open where the match is weak.

cdr3_length: 11
v_call: TRBV5-1
d_call: .
j_call: TRBJ1-6
cdr3_aa: ASSTTGNSPLH

cdr3_length: 12
v_call: TRBV13
d_call: .
j_call: TRBJ2-5
cdr3_aa: ASSYRDPRETQY

cdr3_length: 12
v_call: TRBV29-1
d_call: TRBD1
j_call: TRBJ1-3
cdr3_aa: SVNTGDSGNTIY

cdr3_length: 14
v_call: TRBV7-2
d_call: .
j_call: TRBJ1-3
cdr3_aa: ASSTRTGISGNTIY

cdr3_length: 12
v_call: TRBV11-2
d_call: TRBD1
j_call: TRBJ1-1
cdr3_aa: ASSLDRGYTEAF

cdr3_length: 10
v_call: TRBV7-9
d_call: .
j_call: TRBJ1-1
cdr3_aa: ASSDDRTKAF

cdr3_length: 14
v_call: TRBV9
d_call: .
j_call: TRBJ2-2
cdr3_aa: ASSRNSQINTGELF

cdr3_length: 13
v_call: TRBV30
d_call: TRBD1
j_call: TRBJ1-2
cdr3_aa: AWSGARGLGYGYT

cdr3_length: 13
v_call: TRBV6-6
d_call: .
j_call: TRBJ1-2
cdr3_aa: ASSYSIDWSYGYT

cdr3_length: 16
v_call: TRBV7-8
d_call: .
j_call: TRBJ1-2
cdr3_aa: ASILGYSGWQANYGYT

cdr3_length: 13
v_call: TRBV6-5
d_call: TRBD1
j_call: TRBJ2-3
cdr3_aa: ASSYVGTGADTQY

cdr3_length: 12
v_call: TRBV6-5
d_call: TRBD1
j_call: TRBJ1-1
cdr3_aa: ASSPIQGYTEAF

cdr3_length: 10
v_call: TRBV25-1
d_call: .
j_call: TRBJ1-4
cdr3_aa: ASSELNEKLF

cdr3_length: 12
v_call: TRBV9
d_call: TRBD2
j_call: TRBJ2-1
cdr3_aa: ASSTPGGMNEQF

cdr3_length: 12
v_call: TRBV6-6
d_call: .
j_call: TRBJ1-4
cdr3_aa: VSSYAATNEKLF

cdr3_length: 16
v_call: TRBV12-5
d_call: TRBD1
j_call: TRBJ1-6
cdr3_aa: ASGWHPPGQGNNSPLH

cdr3_length: 13
v_call: TRBV19
d_call: TRBD1
j_call: TRBJ2-7
cdr3_aa: ASSATTGSVVEQY

cdr3_length: 14
v_call: TRBV7-9
d_call: .
j_call: TRBJ2-5
cdr3_aa: ASSLAPTGRRETQY

cdr3_length: 12
v_call: TRBV7-9
d_call: .
j_call: TRBJ1-1
cdr3_aa: ASSPWGVNTEAF

cdr3_length: 12
v_call: TRBV5-4
d_call: .
j_call: TRBJ2-1
cdr3_aa: ASSMDVRGNEQF

cdr3_length: 12
v_call: TRBV30
d_call: TRBD2
j_call: TRBJ2-3
cdr3_aa: AWSLAGVKDTQY

cdr3_length: 11
v_call: TRBV4-2
d_call: .
j_call: TRBJ1-5
cdr3_aa: ASSQDINQPQH

cdr3_length: 11
v_call: TRBV5-1
d_call: .
j_call: TRBJ1-1
cdr3_aa: ASSPDSDTEAF

cdr3_length: 13
v_call: TRBV19
d_call: .
j_call: TRBJ1-2
cdr3_aa: ASSILRTENYGYT

cdr3_length: 10
v_call: TRBV11-2
d_call: TRBD1
j_call: TRBJ1-2
cdr3_aa: ASSGTGFGYT

cdr3_length: 16
v_call: TRBV5-4
d_call: TRBD2
j_call: TRBJ2-5
cdr3_aa: ASSLGVGLAGGGETQY

cdr3_length: 15
v_call: TRBV4-3
d_call: .
j_call: TRBJ2-5
cdr3_aa: ASSQSSRQRGQETQY

cdr3_length: 18
v_call: TRBV28
d_call: TRBD1
j_call: TRBJ1-2
cdr3_aa: ASSFTILRGQEGEDYGYT

cdr3_length: 13
v_call: TRBV11-2
d_call: .
j_call: TRBJ1-2
cdr3_aa: ASSSLGGLSYGYT